These T cell receptor beta chains were read from a single sample in a study of identical twins. TCRdb reprocessed the 5' RACE reads via MiXCR and lists one record per CDR3 protein. The data hold fewer than 650,000 distinct CDR3 sequences, with 7.5% to 10% observed a single time. This sample also belongs to another study, concerning yellow fever vaccine responses in identical twins.

Sequencing input: PBMCs. These receptors all come from a woman under 30 in good health. The CDR3 runs from the conserved cysteine through the conserved F or W. The D gene is left open where the match is weak. Part of the rows lack a size; the others show once, few, many or a class for expanded clones.

j_call v_call cdr3_length clone_size d_call cdr3_nt cdr3_aa
TRBJ2-7 TRBV13 15 NA TRBD1 TGTGCCAGCAGCTTAAGGGACAGGGGTCTTGCCGAGCAGTACTTC CASSLRDRGLAEQYF
TRBJ2-7 TRBV7-8 14 few NA TGTGCCAGCAGCTTAATTTCAGGAGGCCACGAGCAGTACTTC CASSLISGGHEQYF
TRBJ2-1 TRBV7-2 15 once NA TGTGCCAGCAGCCGGGCCGCTAGCTCCTACAATGAGCAGTTCTTC CASSRAASSYNEQFF
TRBJ1-2 TRBV5-1 14 few TRBD1 TGCGCCAGCAGGTCGGGACAGGGCACCTATGGCTACACCTTC CASRSGQGTYGYTF
TRBJ2-7 TRBV7-9 15 few TRBD1 TGTGCCAGCAGCCCCCCGGACAGGAGTACCTACGAGCAGTACTTC CASSPPDRSTYEQYF
TRBJ2-7 TRBV29-1 13 few TRBD1 TGCAGCGTCGGGACAGGGAACTCCTACGAGCAGTACTTC CSVGTGNSYEQYF
TRBJ2-2 TRBV5-5 16 many NA TGTGCCAGCAGCTTATTTGGGGGCGACGGCACCGGGGAGCTGTTTTTT CASSLFGGDGTGELFF
TRBJ1-1 TRBV7-2 17 many NA TGTGCCAGCAGCTTAGTCCGTCCAGTAGACAGAAACACTGAAGCTTTCTTT CASSLVRPVDRNTEAFF
TRBJ2-7 TRBV7-2 15 many TRBD2 TGTGCCAGCAGCCTTGGGAGGGCTGCTCCCTACGAGCAGTACTTC CASSLGRAAPYEQYF
TRBJ2-5 TRBV5-1 15 few TRBD1 TGCGCCAGCAGCTCCGCCCGGACAGGGGAACAGACCCAGTACTTC CASSSARTGEQTQYF
TRBJ2-7 TRBV7-9 17 few NA TGTGCCAGCAGCTTGTCCGGAGGGGCATTTGGGGTGATTTGGCAGTACTTC CASSLSGGAFGVIWQYF
TRBJ2-1 TRBV6-5 13 NA NA TGTGCCAGCAGTTACTCGAGAGGGAATGAGCAGTTCTTC CASSYSRGNEQFF
TRBJ2-1 TRBV6-8 14 NA TRBD2 TGTGCCAGCAGAGGGACTAGCGGTGGCCATGAGCAGTTCTTC CASRGTSGGHEQFF
TRBJ2-1 TRBV12-3/TRBV12-4 15 many TRBD2 TGTGCCAGCAGCCGGTCTAGCGGGAGGGCCGAGGAGCAGTTCTTC CASSRSSGRAEEQFF
TRBJ2-2 TRBV12-3/TRBV12-4 17 NA TRBD2 TGTGCCAGCTGCCCAAATTCTAGCGGGAGATTGACCGGGGAGCTGTTTTTT CASCPNSSGRLTGELFF
TRBJ2-3 TRBV12-3/TRBV12-4 13 many NA TGTGCCAGCAGTTTACGCCAGGCGGATACGCAGTATTTT CASSLRQADTQYF
TRBJ2-5 TRBV5-1 16 NA NA TGCGCCAGCAGCCCTGGGGGAGGACGTACCCAAGAGACCCAGTACTTC CASSPGGGRTQETQYF
TRBJ1-1 TRBV20-1 14 many NA TGCAGTGCTTCCCCGACAGTCATGAACACTGAAGCTTTCTTT CSASPTVMNTEAFF
TRBJ1-4 TRBV29-1 14 many TRBD1 TGCAGCGTTGACCGAGGGGGCGTGGGTGAAAAACTGTTTTTT CSVDRGGVGEKLFF
TRBJ2-3 TRBV12-3/TRBV12-4 12 many NA TGTGCCAGCAGTCCCCAGGTAGATACGCAGTATTTT CASSPQVDTQYF
TRBJ1-1 TRBV12-3/TRBV12-4 15 many NA TGTGCCAGCAGTCCTAATCGGGGGGAGAACACTGAAGCTTTCTTT CASSPNRGENTEAFF
TRBJ1-5 TRBV6-2/TRBV6-3 14 many NA TGTGCCAGCAGTTATGGGACGGGGGTTGGGCCCCAGCATTTT CASSYGTGVGPQHF
TRBJ2-7 TRBV29-1 12 many NA TGCAGCGTTCGGCCAGGAGACTACGAGCAGTACTTC CSVRPGDYEQYF
TRBJ2-5 TRBV7-9 13 NA NA TGTGCCAGCAGCTTAGAAGACCTAGTAACCCAGTACTTC CASSLEDLVTQYF
TRBJ2-3 TRBV11-1 17 NA TRBD2 TGTGCCAGCAGCTTTTTGACTAGCGGGGCGCGCACAGATACGCAGTATTTT CASSFLTSGARTDTQYF
TRBJ2-5 TRBV14 15 few TRBD2 TGTGCCAGCAGCCGACTAGCCCTGGGCCAAGAGACCCAGTACTTC CASSRLALGQETQYF
TRBJ2-1 TRBV6-5 10 NA NA TGTGCCACCGGGTTCAATGAGCAGTTCTTC CATGFNEQFF
TRBJ2-7 TRBV10-3 14 NA TRBD1 TGTGCCATCACCAGACAGGGACGTTCCGACGAGCAGTACTTC CAITRQGRSDEQYF
TRBJ2-7 TRBV10-3 12 NA NA TGTGCCATCAGCGCCGGGGTCTACGAGCAGTACTTC CAISAGVYEQYF
TRBJ2-1 TRBV7-9 15 few TRBD1 TGTGCCAGCAGCTTGGGACAGGGACTGTTGGTTGAGCAGTTCTTC CASSLGQGLLVEQFF
TRBJ2-7 TRBV7-6 15 NA TRBD1 TGTGCCAGCAGCCCAGCAGCCAGGGGGCAAGGCGAGCAGTACTTC CASSPAARGQGEQYF
TRBJ2-1 TRBV4-2 16 few TRBD2 TGTGCCAGCAGCCAAGCTTTAGCGGGAGGGCAAGATGAGCAGTTCTTC CASSQALAGGQDEQFF
TRBJ2-6 TRBV10-3 18 NA TRBD2 TGTGCCATCAGTTTCGGGGCTAGCGGGAGGTCTGGGGCCAACGTCCTGACTTTC CAISFGASGRSGANVLTF
TRBJ2-2 TRBV11-2 17 NA NA TGTGCCAGCAGCTCCCAGATAGGGACTGCCATCACCGGGGAGCTGTTTTTT CASSSQIGTAITGELFF
TRBJ2-5 TRBV7-9 14 NA TRBD1 TGTGCCAGCAGCCGAGGGACAGGGAAGGAGACCCAGTACTTC CASSRGTGKETQYF
TRBJ2-7 TRBV12-5 12 NA TRBD2 TGTGCTAGTGGTTCTGGGGGGGGCGAGCAGTACTTC CASGSGGGEQYF
TRBJ1-2 TRBV9 12 few NA TGTGCCAGCTTCGGGGGTGGCTATGGCTACACCTTC CASFGGGYGYTF
TRBJ2-2 TRBV4-2 13 NA NA TGTGCCATGAGCACCGGGGACACCGGGGAGCTGTTTTTT CAMSTGDTGELFF
TRBJ2-3 TRBV7-3 15 NA NA TGTGCCACGAGTGCGGACCCCACTAGCACAGATACGCAGTATTTT CATSADPTSTDTQYF
TRBJ2-1 TRBV12-3/TRBV12-4 11 few NA TGTGCCAGCAGCGAAGGGGGTAAGCAGTTCTTC CASSEGGKQFF
TRBJ2-3 TRBV6-5 16 many TRBD1 TGTGCCAGCAGACTCGGGACAGGGGGGGTGTTAGATACGCAGTATTTT CASRLGTGGVLDTQYF
TRBJ2-5 TRBV20-1 12 few NA TGCAGTGCCTTAGGGCAAGGGGAGACCCAGTACTTC CSALGQGETQYF
TRBJ2-7 TRBV5-6 15 NA TRBD1 TGTGCCAGCAGCCCCAGACAGGGGGAGGCTTACGAGCAGTACTTC CASSPRQGEAYEQYF
TRBJ2-2 TRBV7-9 14 few NA TGTGCCAGCAGCCCAGAAATTGAGACAGGGGAGCTGTTTTTT CASSPEIETGELFF
TRBJ2-1 TRBV6-2/TRBV6-3 14 many TRBD2 TGTGCCAGCAGCCTTAGCGGGGCGCGGAATGAGCAGTTCTTC CASSLSGARNEQFF
TRBJ2-1 TRBV19 15 NA NA TGTGCCAGCTCGTGGGACGCCAGCTCCTACAATGAGCAGTTCTTC CASSWDASSYNEQFF
TRBJ2-2 TRBV5-6 18 NA TRBD2 TGTGCCAGCAGCTTCTCTTTAGCGGGAGAGCGACGGACCGGGGAGCTGTTTTTT CASSFSLAGERRTGELFF
TRBJ2-7 TRBV6-2/TRBV6-3 12 NA NA TGTGCCAGCAGTTTTACCTATTACGAGCAGTACTTC CASSFTYYEQYF
TRBJ1-6 TRBV12-3/TRBV12-4 14 many NA TGTGCCAGCAGTTTAGCGCGCAGGAATTCACCCCTCCACTTT CASSLARRNSPLHF
TRBJ2-1 TRBV7-8 18 few TRBD2 TGTGCCAGCAGCCGTCGATTCGAGGGTGGGGGGGAGTACAATGAGCAGTTCTTC CASSRRFEGGGEYNEQFF